These T cell receptor beta chains were read from a single sample in a study of vaccination and CD4 T cells after COVID-19. These receptors' targets are unknown. TCRdb ran MiXCR on the PCR reads and lists one entry per CDR3 protein. Of roughly 15,000 distinct CDR3 sequences listed, around half are singletons. Sequencing was carried out using CD4+ T cells from blood, cultured in vitro. The receptors stem from a human donor who had recovered from COVID-19. Each CDR3 is given with its conserved first and last residue. Each record gives: V gene, J gene, CDR3 protein.

>TRBV24-1|TRBJ1-4
CATSDSPRGRGNEKLFF
>TRBV7-8|TRBJ1-5
CASSWDRVQPQHF
>TRBV2|TRBJ2-5
CASTRQGWDQYF
>TRBV28|TRBJ2-7
CASSPGPSGVYEQYF
>TRBV7-3|TRBJ2-1
CASSPRTSVNEQFF
>TRBV20-1|TRBJ2-5
CSAIHVQETQYF
>TRBV11-2|TRBJ1-1
CASSWDRGMNTEAFF
>TRBV28|TRBJ2-1
CASSLSQRRYNEQFF
>TRBV28|TRBJ2-2
CASWDSLTGELFF
>TRBV10-1|TRBJ2-3
CASSESTLAGTDTQYF
>TRBV7-7|TRBJ1-3
CASSSGIGNTIYF
>TRBV28|TRBJ2-2
CASSLGATGELFF
>TRBV2|TRBJ2-3
CASSVLAGGTDTQYF
>TRBV24-1|TRBJ1-2
CATSDSGTNKWNGYTF
>TRBV20-1|TRBJ2-7
CSARDSAQSSYEQYF
>TRBV2|TRBJ2-7
CASSESLVVTYEQYF
>TRBV12-3/TRBV12-4|TRBJ1-5
CASSFETGGNQPQHF
>TRBV7-6|TRBJ2-1
CASSPGGQAYNEQFF
>TRBV10-3|TRBJ2-7
CAISDTRVGEQYF
>TRBV10-3|TRBJ2-5
CAIRGDGETQYF
>TRBV6-1|TRBJ2-7
CASTPWGGSYEQYF
>TRBV18|TRBJ2-3
CASSPRPGGGGTQYF
>TRBV20-1|TRBJ2-1
CSARDYNEQFF
>TRBV2|TRBJ2-1
CASSERWGSYNEQFF
>TRBV25-1|TRBJ1-6
CASSGQGGSPLHF
>TRBV18|TRBJ2-7
CASSPGGGVYEQYF
>TRBV27|TRBJ2-2
CASSFLNGRDTGELFF
>TRBV29-1|TRBJ1-2
CSVRGNNYGYTF
>TRBV30|TRBJ1-2
CAWSVLGVVGDGYTF
>TRBV10-3|TRBJ2-5
CAISGHGQETQYF
>TRBV7-7|TRBJ2-2
CASSPFGEGAFSTGELFF
>TRBV5-1|TRBJ2-1
CASSLVVVDSYNEQFF
>TRBV20-1|TRBJ2-1
CSARDYLTAGGLVSFF
>TRBV6-4|TRBJ2-3
CASSDRGTTDTQYF
>TRBV4-1|TRBJ2-3
CASISSVTDTQYF
>TRBV15|TRBJ2-1
CATSREPQTGRGNEQFF
>TRBV20-1|TRBJ1-6
CSAVRTDINSPLHF
>TRBV20-1|TRBJ1-1
CSAPGQGLYTEAFF
>TRBV6-1|TRBJ1-5
CASNRVPGQPQHF
>TRBV7-8|TRBJ2-7
CASSLGQDYEQYF
>TRBV7-9|TRBJ1-2
CASSTQGGGNYGYTF
>TRBV6-1|TRBJ2-2
CASSRLAGGKELFF
>TRBV7-2|TRBJ1-2
CASSLGPDYGYTF
>TRBV6-5|TRBJ1-5
CASSYAGTGEGGPQHF
>TRBV7-8|TRBJ2-3
CASGFGLAEVTDTQYF
>TRBV5-1|TRBJ2-5
CASTRGQGQETQYF
>TRBV6-2/TRBV6-3|TRBJ2-5
CASSSYTETQYF
>TRBV11-3|TRBJ2-1
CASSPGPGRDYNEQFF
>TRBV19|TRBJ2-7
CASSMSRTYEQYF
>TRBV10-3|TRBJ2-5
CAISAGTSAETQYF
>TRBV12-3/TRBV12-4|TRBJ2-3
CASSTGQSTDTQYF
>TRBV4-3|TRBJ1-5
CASSRNIGNSNQPQHF